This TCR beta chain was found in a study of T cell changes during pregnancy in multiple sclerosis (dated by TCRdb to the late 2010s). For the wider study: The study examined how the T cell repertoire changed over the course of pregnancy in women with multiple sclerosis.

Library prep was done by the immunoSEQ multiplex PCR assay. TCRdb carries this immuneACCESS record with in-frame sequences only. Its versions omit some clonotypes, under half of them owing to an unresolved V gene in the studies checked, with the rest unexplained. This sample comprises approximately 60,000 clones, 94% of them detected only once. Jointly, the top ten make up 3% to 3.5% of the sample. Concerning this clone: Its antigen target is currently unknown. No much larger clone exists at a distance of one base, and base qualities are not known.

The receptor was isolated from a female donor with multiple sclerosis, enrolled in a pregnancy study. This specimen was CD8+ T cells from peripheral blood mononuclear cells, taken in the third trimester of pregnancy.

The nucleotides read TGTGCCAGCAGTTACACCAGGACAGGCTCCTATGGCTACACCTTC. This encodes CASSYTRTGSYGYTF. The V and J segments used are TRBV6-6 and TRBJ1-2; the junction holds 7 bases that match TRBD1. At the junction V is shortened by 2 bases and J by 4 bases; bases outside the gene matches: 7. CDR1 and CDR2 were assigned from the germline V gene (reference sequence) as MNHNY and SVGAGI. The CDR3 numbers 15 residues from cysteine through phenylalanine. This entry keeps only the CDR3 DNA: 45 bases, framed from base 1.